This entry lists 22 T cell receptor beta chains sequenced from one sample in a study of CXCR3-negative and CXCR3-positive naive CD8 T cells. Study-wide points: TRB CDR3s were more hydrophobic in CXCR3-positive than in CXCR3-negative naive cells.

UMI-labeled TRB cDNA libraries were prepared by 5' RACE. TCRdb reprocessed the 5' RACE reads, with one entry per CDR3 protein and no DNA. Found here are about 98,000 distinct CDR3 sequences; the top ten clones hold about 1%. Their antigens are not known. The specimen was naive CXCR3+ CD8+ T cells from blood. Specified subset: CD45RO-CCR7+CD27+CD95- naive CD8+ T cells expressing CXCR3 (TNR3+). The receptors derive from a human donor in good health. Some clones in this sample may be carry-over from other donors' samples.

The V and J genes are TRBV6-5 and TRBJ1-1. This CDR3 region has 15 residues. CDR1 MNHEY and CDR2 SVGAGI come from the germline V gene. CDR3: CASSYSRIGNTEAFF.

This chain links TRBV5-4 with TRBJ2-5; the TRBD2 assignment by TCRdb is unverifiable without DNA. This CDR3 contains 17 residues. The germline V gene encodes CDR1 SGHNT and CDR2 YYREEE (reference sequence). CDR3 residues: CASSSISLAGGLETQYF. Drawing the rest from reference TRBV5-4 and TRBJ2-5, the complete variable domain is ETGVTQSPTHLIKTRGQQVTLRCSSQSGHNTVSWYQQALGQGPQFIFQYYREEENGRGNFPPRFSGLQFPNYSSELNVNALELDDSALYLCASSSISLAGGLETQYFGPGTRLLVL.

The chain has TRBV7-9 and TRBJ2-1; TCRdb lists TRBD2, though no DNA is available to test this call. Germline CDR1 reads SEHNR; CDR2 reads FQNEAQ (reference sequence). The CDR3 has 13 residues. CDR3 residues: CASSLLPRDEQFF.

V and J are TRBV27 and TRBJ2-7. There are 14 residues in the CDR3. The germline V gene encodes CDR1 MNHEY and CDR2 SMNVEV (reference sequence). The CDR3 reads CASRDPRLTYEQYF.

The chain carries TRBV30 and TRBJ2-1; the D call of TRBD1 rests on TCRdb alone, since no DNA is present to check it. The CDR3 is 15 amino acids. Germline CDR1 is GTSNPN and CDR2 is SVGIG (reference sequence). The CDR3 sequence is CAWSGGAGRLDEQFF. The complete variable domain, with remaining parts taken from reference TRBV30 and TRBJ2-1, reads SQTIHQWPATLVQPVGSPLSLECTVEGTSNPNLYWYRQAAGRGLQLLFYSVGIGQISSEVPQNLSASRPQDRQFILSSKKLLLSDSGFYLCAWSGGAGRLDEQFFGPGTRLTVL.

The V and J genes are TRBV7-3 and TRBJ2-3; TCRdb names TRBD2, which stays unverified in the absence of DNA. The CDR3 runs 15 residues. Per germline, CDR1 SGHTA and CDR2 FQGTGA. The CDR3 spells CASSLIGGGADTQYF.

The V gene is TRBV7-2, the J gene TRBJ2-7; the D call of TRBD1 rests on TCRdb alone, since no DNA is present to check it. Germline V gene sequence: CDR1 SGHTA, CDR2 FQGNSA. There are 14 residues in the CDR3. The CDR3 loop reads CASSLFRDAYEQYF.

The chain carries TRBV7-9 and TRBJ2-1. This CDR3 has 11 amino acids. Germline values: CDR1 SEHNR, CDR2 FQNEAQ (reference sequence). CDR3: CASSYAAEQFF. The complete variable domain, with remaining parts taken from reference TRBV7-9 and TRBJ2-1, reads DTGVSQNPRHKITKRGQNVTFRCDPISEHNRLYWYRQTLGQGPEFLTYFQNEAQLEKSRLLSDRFSAERPKGSFSTLEIQRTEQGDSAMYLCASSYAAEQFFGPGTRLTVL.

This chain links TRBV11-2 with TRBJ2-3; TCRdb's D call, TRBD1, is unchecked because there is no DNA. There are 16 residues in the CDR3. Per germline, CDR1 SGHAT and CDR2 FQNNGV. The CDR3 spells CASSHPPGGPPDTQYF.

The rearrangement uses TRBV14 and TRBJ2-5. Germline V gene data show CDR1 as SGHDN and CDR2 as FVKESK. The CDR3 consists of 11 residues. The CDR3 is CASSQDGFQYF.

The CDR3 sequence: CASSEGLSTDTQYF. V is TRBV2 and J is TRBJ2-3. Germline V gene sequence: CDR1 SNHLY, CDR2 FYNNEI. The CDR3 has 14 amino acids.

V gene TRBV12-3 or TRBV12-4 combines with J gene TRBJ2-7. The CDR3 sequence is 12 residues long. CDR3: CASSSGRDEQYF.

The chain employs TRBV15 and TRBJ2-7. The CDR3 has 15 amino acids. Germline assignment: CDR1 LNHNV and CDR2 YYDKDF (reference sequence). This CDR3 reads CATSETGNTIYEQYF.

The V gene is TRBV6-5, the J gene TRBJ2-7. Germline CDR1 MNHEY, CDR2 SVGAGI. The CDR3 has 15 residues. CDR3 amino acids: CASSYSNRGSYEQYF.

This chain's CDR3 is CASSPAGYTAQHF. This chain links TRBV6-2 or TRBV6-3 with TRBJ1-5; TCRdb gives TRBD1 as the D gene, but with no DNA this cannot be confirmed. CDR1 and CDR2 from the germline V gene are MNHEY and SVGEGT. CDR3 length equals 13 residues.

The chain employs TRBV6-5 and TRBJ2-1; TCRdb returns TRBD1, unconfirmable since there is no DNA. Per the germline V gene, CDR1 is MNHEY and CDR2 is SVGAGI. This CDR3 has 17 amino acids. CDR3 sequence: CASSYYRTGTGYNEQFF.

The chain uses TRBV4-2 and TRBJ2-2; the D call from TCRdb, TRBD1, cannot be confirmed without DNA. Germline V gene data show CDR1 as LGHNA and CDR2 as YNFKEQ. The length of the CDR3 is 16 residues. Here the CDR3 reads CASSQETAGAPGELFF.

The gene calls are TRBV7-9 and TRBJ1-5. This CDR3 contains 12 residues. CDR1 SEHNR and CDR2 FQNEAQ come from the germline V gene (reference sequence). The chain's CDR3 is CASNSPNQPQHF.

V and J are TRBV20-1 and TRBJ1-5; checking the TCRdb D call of TRBD1 is not possible without DNA. Per germline, CDR1 DFQATT and CDR2 SNEGSKA (reference sequence). The CDR3 sequence is 14 residues long. CDR3 amino acids: CSASKGGCNQPQHF.

J is TRBJ2-5 and V is TRBV29-1. The CDR3 consists of 14 residues. The germline CDR1 and CDR2 sequences are SQVTM and ANQGSEA. CDR3 protein: CSVELAEEGETQYF.

The chain employs TRBV4-1 and TRBJ1-2; TCRdb's D call, TRBD1, is unchecked because there is no DNA. Germline V gene data show CDR1 as MGHRA and CDR2 as YSYEKL. The CDR3 covers 14 residues. CDR3 protein: CASSQAKDRTGYTF.

The rearrangement joins TRBV12-3 or TRBV12-4 to TRBJ2-7. CDR3 length: 11 residues. The CDR3 sequence: CASSQSHEQYF.